The rows below give T cell receptor beta chains drawn from one sample of a study of T cells in Graves' hyperthyroidism and ophthalmopathy. TCRdb reprocessed the multiplex PCR reads with MiXCR, giving one entry per CDR3 protein. The repertoire consists of 360,000 or so distinct CDR3 sequences, with 15% to 20% occurring once and the leading ten covering around 16%. The sample consisted of blood. These receptors all come from a woman in her thirties or forties with Graves' ophthalmopathy. Both conserved end residues are part of each CDR3. A D gene is named only where the DNA matches it firmly. Clone size is not always given. Where it is, it says once, few, many or a class for expanded clones.

d_gene,abundance,j_gene,v_gene,CDR3aa,CDR3nt
TRBD1,-,TRBJ1-2,TRBV6-5,CASSYRQGAGDGYTF,TGTGCCAGCAGTTACCGACAGGGGGCGGGAGATGGCTACACCTTC
-,many,TRBJ1-1,TRBV28,CASSLGSLMNTEAFF,TGTGCCAGCAGTTTGGGCAGCTTAATGAACACTGAAGCTTTCTTT
-,few,TRBJ2-5,TRBV10-1,CASHGNETQYF,TGCGCCAGTCACGGGAATGAGACCCAGTACTTC
-,-,TRBJ1-2,TRBV20-1,CSAPPSGTGETNYGYTF,TGCAGTGCTCCTCCAAGCGGGACCGGCGAAACTAACTATGGCTACACCTTC
-,-,TRBJ1-2,TRBV30,CAWRVRFSVGYTF,TGTGCCTGGCGTGTACGTTTTTCGGTAGGCTACACCTTC
-,many,TRBJ2-5,TRBV5-1,CASGSGQGTQYF,TGCGCCAGCGGGAGCGGGCAAGGGACCCAGTACTTC
-,many,TRBJ1-5,TRBV29-1,CSVGGGKGQPQHF,TGCAGCGTTGGTGGAGGGAAGGGTCAGCCCCAGCATTTT
-,many,TRBJ2-7,TRBV7-9,CAWGAPAEQYF,TGTGCTTGGGGCGCCCCTGCCGAGCAGTACTTC
-,many,TRBJ2-3,TRBV29-1,CSVLPTTDTQYF,TGCAGCGTCCTACCCACCACAGATACGCAGTATTTT
-,many,TRBJ1-6,TRBV28,CASSFETSNSPLHF,TGTGCCAGCAGTTTTGAGACTAGTAATTCACCCCTCCACTTT
TRBD2,many,TRBJ2-7,TRBV11-2,CASSLDMRELDEQYF,TGTGCCAGCAGCTTAGATATGCGGGAGCTCGACGAGCAGTACTTC
TRBD1,many,TRBJ2-2,TRBV20-1,CSARAGTANTGELFF,TGCAGTGCTAGAGCCGGGACAGCTAACACCGGGGAGCTGTTTTTT
-,few,TRBJ2-7,TRBV7-9,CASSPGTYSDEQYF,TGTGCCAGCAGCCCCGGGACTTATTCCGACGAGCAGTACTTC
-,many,TRBJ1-5,TRBV30,CAWSVTREQPQHF,TGTGCCTGGAGTGTAACAAGGGAGCAGCCCCAGCATTTT
TRBD1,many,TRBJ2-2,TRBV7-3,CASRGQESTGELFF,TGTGCCAGCAGGGGACAGGAGTCCACCGGGGAGCTGTTTTTT
-,many,TRBJ1-1,TRBV20-1,CSAGREYTEAFF,TGCAGTGCTGGCAGGGAGTACACTGAAGCTTTCTTT
-,many,TRBJ2-7,TRBV3-1,CASSQGLGQYF,TGTGCCAGCAGCCAGGGTTTGGGACAGTACTTC
-,many,TRBJ1-1,TRBV7-2,CASSLARGINTEAFF,TGTGCCAGCAGCTTAGCGCGGGGAATAAACACTGAAGCTTTCTTT
-,many,TRBJ1-5,TRBV30,CAWSRGGSQPQHF,TGTGCCTGGAGTCGGGGGGGCAGTCAGCCCCAGCATTTT
TRBD1,-,TRBJ2-7,TRBV12-3/TRBV12-4,CASTRDREDEQYF,TGTGCCAGCACGAGGGACAGGGAGGACGAGCAGTACTTC
TRBD1,many,TRBJ2-2,TRBV6-2/TRBV6-3,CASSYSKTGGIFTGELFF,TGTGCCAGCAGTTACTCGAAGACAGGGGGAATCTTCACCGGGGAGCTGTTTTTT
TRBD2,many,TRBJ2-7,TRBV7-2,CASSRTSGPGDEQYF,TGTGCCAGCAGCAGGACTAGCGGGCCAGGAGACGAGCAGTACTTC
TRBD1,many,TRBJ1-5,TRBV30,CAWSVETGGRWAQPQHF,TGTGCCTGGAGTGTGGAGACAGGGGGCCGTTGGGCTCAGCCCCAGCATTTT
-,many,TRBJ1-2,TRBV29-1,CSVEEGTGHLGYTF,TGCAGCGTTGAAGAAGGCACGGGACACCTCGGCTACACCTTC
-,once,TRBJ2-7,TRBV28,CASSRGHPYEQYF,TGTGCCAGCAGTAGGGGACATCCCTACGAGCAGTACTTC
-,many,TRBJ1-2,TRBV6-1,CASSVGVRGYTF,TGTGCCAGCAGTGTCGGGGTGCGAGGCTACACCTTC
-,-,TRBJ1-1,TRBV4-3,CASGQDQGTANTEAFF,TGCGCCAGCGGCCAAGATCAGGGGACGGCTAACACTGAAGCTTTCTTT
-,many,TRBJ2-7,TRBV6-5,CASSYSKDTRYYEQYF,TGTGCCAGCAGTTACTCGAAGGACACCAGGTACTACGAGCAGTACTTC
-,few,TRBJ1-1,TRBV6-2/TRBV6-3,CASCRWDTEAFF,TGTGCCAGCTGCAGGTGGGACACTGAAGCTTTCTTT
TRBD1,-,TRBJ2-7,TRBV20-1,CSAHLGTEYEQSF,TGCAGTGCTCACCTCGGGACAGAATACGAGCAGTCCTTC
TRBD1,-,TRBJ2-7,TRBV10-3,CAIRKTGGHEQYF,TGTGCCATCAGGAAGACAGGGGGACACGAGCAGTACTTC
-,-,TRBJ2-2,TRBV20-1,CSARQGANTGELFF,TGCAGTGCTAGACAGGGAGCGAACACCGGGGAGCTGTTTTTT
-,many,TRBJ1-1,TRBV6-2/TRBV6-3,CASAGNTEAFF,TGTGCCAGTGCCGGGAACACTGAAGCTTTCTTT
-,many,TRBJ1-2,TRBV2,CASSEEGANYGYTF,TGTGCCAGCAGCGAAGAGGGGGCTAACTATGGCTACACCTTC
TRBD1,many,TRBJ1-1,TRBV15,CATSTKAGQGPEAFF,TGTGCCACCAGCACTAAGGCGGGACAGGGGCCTGAAGCTTTCTTT
TRBD2,few,TRBJ2-5,TRBV5-1,CASRWTREGTQYF,TGCGCCAGCAGATGGACGCGGGAGGGGACCCAGTACTTC
-,many,TRBJ1-2,TRBV4-3,CASSQDSRSNYGYTF,TGCGCCAGCAGCCAAGATTCGCGCTCTAACTATGGCTACACCTTC
TRBD1,many,TRBJ2-1,TRBV10-3,CAIGWTGLDEQFF,TGTGCCATCGGTTGGACAGGGTTAGATGAGCAGTTCTTC
TRBD2,many,TRBJ2-7,TRBV6-5,CASRADGGSYEQYF,TGTGCCAGCCGGGCCGACGGGGGGTCCTACGAGCAGTACTTC
-,many,TRBJ2-5,TRBV6-2/TRBV6-3,CASSYVGGETQYF,TGTGCCAGCAGTTACGTGGGCGGAGAGACCCAGTACTTC
TRBD1,-,TRBJ2-5,TRBV30,CAWSEGAWETQYF,TGTGCCTGGAGTGAGGGGGCTTGGGAGACCCAGTACTTC
-,many,TRBJ2-2,TRBV10-3,CAIRKLSDTGELFF,TGTGCCATCAGAAAACTATCCGACACCGGGGAGCTGTTTTTT
TRBD1,-,TRBJ1-5,TRBV6-2/TRBV6-3,CASSDRTGQPQHF,TGTGCCAGCAGTGACCGGACAGGCCAGCCCCAGCATTTT
-,many,TRBJ2-7,TRBV6-1,CASSESGPHEQYF,TGTGCCAGCAGTGAATCTGGACCCCACGAGCAGTACTTC
TRBD2,many,TRBJ2-7,TRBV20-1,CSASPFAGVYEQYF,TGCAGTGCTAGTCCGTTTGCGGGAGTATACGAGCAGTACTTC
TRBD1,-,TRBJ2-7,TRBV27,CASRAGQGLFGEQYF,TGTGCCAGCAGGGCAGGACAGGGGCTTTTTGGCGAGCAGTACTTC
TRBD2,once,TRBJ2-7,TRBV5-1,CASSLATSGRSIHEQYF,TGCGCCAGCAGCTTAGCGACTAGCGGGAGGTCCATTCACGAGCAGTACTTC